One and the same sample provided the 2 T cell receptor beta chains below, sequenced in a study of cytomegalovirus exposure and HLA in healthy donors. It was with 60 Vbeta and 13 Jbeta primers that the PCR ran. Produced via immunoSEQ multiplex PCR; TCRdb's table is partial and in-frame only. The sample includes under 150,000 clones, approximately 87% of them seen just once. The sequenced sample was PBMCs. The receptors come from a man in his forties in good health and CMV-seronegative.

This clone was observed a single time. DNA for the CDR3: TGCGCCAGCAGCCAAGGGACTAGCGGGAGGTACACCGGGGAGCTGTTTTTT. It encodes CASSQGTSGRYTGELFF. The V call is TRBV4-1, the J call TRBJ2-2; 14 nucleotides match TRBD2. Trimming took 1 base from V and 3 from J; bases not matched to a gene: 1. Germline V gene sequence: CDR1 MGHRA, CDR2 YSYEKL. CDR3 length: 17 amino acids.

V gene TRBV6-5 combines with J gene TRBJ2-7, with 7 bases matching TRBD2. This CDR3 spans 14 amino acids. Germline CDR1 reads MNHEY; CDR2 reads SVGAGI. Trimming cost V 5 bases and J 4 bases; bases outside gene matches: 8. The CDR3 loop reads CASSGLVGPYEQYF. The CDR3 DNA is TGTGCCAGCAGTGGACTAGTTGGTCCGTACGAGCAGTACTTC.